Presented here are 9 T cell receptor beta chains from one specimen sequenced in a study of breast tumors, draining lymph nodes, adjacent tissues. TCRdb independently ran MiXCR on the multiplex PCR reads; one entry per CDR3 protein. Of a few hundred thousand distinct CDR3 sequences in the sample, less than 45% were seen once. Breast cancer patients provided tissue from their axillary draining lymph nodes. Sample: axillary lymph node tissue. These receptors originate from a female donor with breast cancer. Some clones in this sample may be carry-over from other donors' samples.

This clonotype was seen many times. V usage is TRBV6-6 and J usage is TRBJ1-6, with 9 bases matching TRBD1. Trimming cost V 6 bases and J 0 bases; bases outside gene matches: 6. The CDR3 contains 17 residues. Germline CDR1 and CDR2: MNHNY and SVGAGI (reference sequence). The chain's CDR3 is CASRRDRESSYNSPLHF. The CDR3 DNA follows: TGTGCCAGCAGGAGGGACAGGGAAAGCTCCTATAATTCACCCCTCCACTTT.

This clonotype showed up many times. V is TRBV20-1 and J is TRBJ2-7; 10 positions match TRBD1. The J segment lost 7 bases and the V segment lost 5 bases, leaving 8 bases of the junction unmatched. Germline V CDR1 and CDR2: DFQATT, SNEGSKA (reference sequence). The CDR3 consists of 13 residues. In DNA form, the CDR3 reads TGCAGTGCTCGACAGGGGGCGCGTTGGGAGCAGTACTTC. It yields the protein CSARQGARWEQYF.

For this clonotype: A much more abundant neighbour one base away suggests this may be a read error. The genes are TRBV6-1 and TRBJ1-2; TRBD1 aligns across 7 bases. V dropped 8 bases and J dropped 2; count of bases not matched to a gene: 8. Germline V CDR1 and CDR2: MNHNS, SASEGT. The CDR3 is made up of 14 amino acids. CDR3 residues: CASSPPGQNYGYTF. CDR3 nucleotide sequence: TGTGCCAGCTCACCACCGGGACAGAACTATGGCTACACCTTC.

This clonotype was observed once. The V and J genes are TRBV18 and TRBJ2-5; 9 nucleotides match TRBD1. The CDR3 covers 13 residues. Germline V lookup: CDR1 KGHSH, CDR2 LQKENI. Unmatched junction bases numbered 7, after V lost 5 bases and J lost 9 bases. CDR3 nucleotide sequence: TGTGCCAGCTCAGACAGGGGGGGCCAGCCCCAGTACTTC. Translating gives CASSDRGGQPQYF.

Many counts were recorded for this clonotype. Compared with germline, one end of the junction differs, possibly owing to a read error. The chain employs TRBV7-9 and TRBJ2-5; no definite D call. The CDR3 contains 15 residues. Germline V CDR1 and CDR2: SEHNR, FQNEAQ (reference sequence). The CDR3 sequence: CASSLIVVTQETQHF. CDR3 in DNA: TGTGCCAGCAGCTTGATCGTCGTTACCCAAGAGACCCAGCACTTC.

V gene TRBV9 combines with J gene TRBJ1-4, with D perhaps matching TRBD1 (6 bases). Germline V CDR1 and CDR2: SGDLS, YYNGEE. The CDR3 consists of 16 residues. Trimming removed 4 bases at V and 4 bases at J, with 17 bases between. CDR3: CASSSYKGGNNEKLFF. The CDR3 coding sequence is TGTGCCAGCAGCAGTTACAAGGGGGGCAATAATGAAAAACTGTTTTTT.

A remark on this clonotype: A read error may be the cause here, since a much bigger clone is one base away. CDR3 DNA sequence: TGCAGTGCTAGAGCACAGAAGAAGGGCGCCTATGGCTACACCTTC. It is translated as CSARAQKKGAYGYTF. The chain has TRBV20-1 and TRBJ1-2; D unresolved. The CDR3 totals 15 residues. Trimming took off 1 base at V and 4 bases at J, with 16 bases between the two ends. Looked up from germline, CDR1 is DFQATT and CDR2 is SNEGSKA (reference sequence).

This clonotype was seen repeatedly, ten times or more. CDR3 residues: CASSWGTGEFNSPLHF. DNA for the CDR3: TGTGCCAGTAGTTGGGGGACAGGGGAGTTCAATTCACCCCTCCACTTT. The chain links TRBV19 to TRBJ1-6; TRBD1 matches at 10 bases. Unmatched junction bases numbered 8, after V lost 5 bases and J lost 7 bases. CDR1 LNHDA and CDR2 SQIVND come from the germline V gene (reference sequence). CDR3 length: 16 residues.

This clonotype was counted many times. The V and J genes are TRBV7-9 and TRBJ2-3; TRBD2 aligns across 11 bases. Losses at the gene ends were 4 bases for V and 1 base for J; bases not matched to a gene: 7. Germline CDR1 reads SEHNR; CDR2 reads FQNEAQ (reference sequence). The CDR3 has 17 residues. The CDR3 nucleotides read TGTGCCAGCAGCTCCCTGGGACTAGCGGCCCGCACAGATACGCAGTATTTT. Its translation is CASSSLGLAARTDTQYF.